These 7 T cell receptor beta chains share one sample of origin, sequenced in a study of blood T cell repertoires in COVID-19 (dated by TCRdb to 2018 to 2021). Library prep was done by the immunoSEQ multiplex PCR assay. TCRdb mirrors the immuneACCESS table, restricted to in-frame sequences. Some clones are absent from its copies; in checked studies, under half trace to an unresolved V gene, and the reason for the others is unknown. Present in this sample are over 55,000 clones, approximately 77% of which were seen just once. The top ten clones comprise 25% to 40% of the sample. Sequencing was carried out using peripheral blood. These receptors were obtained from a human donor in a cohort sampled during active COVID-19.

The chain combines TRBV25-1 with TRBJ1-2; no reliable D call. The CDR3 sequence is 16 residues long. The germline CDR1 and CDR2 sequences are MGHDK and SYGVNS. The V end was cut by 1 base, the J end by 7 bases, with 19 bases between. The CDR3 here is CASSESRTVGVSGYTF. CDR3 nucleotides: TGTGCCAGCAGTGAATCAAGAACCGTCGGGGTTAGTGGCTACACCTTC.

The V call is TRBV6-5, the J call TRBJ1-1, with D perhaps matching TRBD1 (6 bases). There are 14 residues in the CDR3. Between the trimmed V and J ends, which lost 2 bases and 0 bases, there was a span of 7 bases. The germline V gene has CDR1 MNHEY and CDR2 SVGAGI. CDR3 bases: TGTGCCAGCAGTTACCGACAGGTGAACACTGAAGCTTTCTTT. Translation: CASSYRQVNTEAFF.

This chain joins TRBV5-4 and TRBJ2-3, with D hard to call. The V gene's germline CDR1 is SGHNT and CDR2 YYREEE (reference sequence). CDR3 length equals 14 residues. Trimming removed 2 bases from V and 2 bases from J, with 9 bases in between. The DNA for the CDR3 is TGTGCCAGCAGCTTAACCACCTACACAGATACGCAGTATTTT. The encoded protein is CASSLTTYTDTQYF. Combining the CDR3 with reference TRBV5-4 and TRBJ2-3 gives the whole variable domain ETGVTQSPTHLIKTRGQQVTLRCSSQSGHNTVSWYQQALGQGPQFIFQYYREEENGRGNFPPRFSGLQFPNYSSELNVNALELDDSALYLCASSLTTYTDTQYFGPGTRLTVL.

The chain has TRBV5-4 and TRBJ2-7, with TRBD1 matching over 10 bases. The V and J ends lost 3 bases and 2 bases, in that order; junction bases with no gene match: 2. CDR1 SGHNT and CDR2 YYREEE come from the germline V gene (reference sequence). The CDR3 loop spans 14 amino acids. The CDR3 region is CASSWDRGPYEQYF. Written as DNA, the CDR3 is TGTGCCAGCAGCTGGGACAGGGGACCCTACGAGCAGTACTTC.

CDR3 in DNA: TGTGCCAGCAGCCCCGGGACAGGGAACACCGGGGAGCTGTTTTTT. It encodes CASSPGTGNTGELFF. The chain has TRBV3-1 (or the pseudogene TRBV3-2) and TRBJ2-2, with 8 positions matching TRBD1. The V gene's germline CDR1 is LGHDT and CDR2 YNNKEL (reference sequence). The J segment lost 1 base and the V segment lost 4 bases, leaving 2 bases of the junction unmatched. CDR3 length: 15 amino acids.

V gene TRBV12-3 or TRBV12-4 combines with J gene TRBJ2-6; D not certain. CDR3 length equals 13 residues. V gave up 5 bases and J gave up 0 bases, with 2 bases separating them. The CDR3 here is CASSRSGANVLTF. The CDR3 DNA reads TGTGCCAGCAGTCGCTCTGGGGCCAACGTCCTGACTTTC.

The chain has TRBV25-1 and TRBJ1-4; 7 bases fit TRBD1. V lost 4 bases to trimming and J lost 7 bases; unmatched junction nucleotides: 9. Germline values: CDR1 MGHDK, CDR2 SYGVNS. The CDR3 consists of 15 residues. The CDR3: CASSADRARGEKLFF. CDR3 coding DNA: TGTGCCAGCAGTGCTGACAGGGCCCGCGGTGAAAAACTGTTTTTT.